The 11 T cell receptor beta chains reported below all come from one sample, sequenced in a study of neurological immune-mediated disorders. Each CDR3 protein is one row after TCRdb ran MiXCR on the 5' RACE reads. The table shows some 57,000 distinct CDR3 sequences, with about 3.2% occurring only once. The source material was PBMCs. The receptors were sampled from a woman aged 60 to 75 with multiple sclerosis.

This clonotype was found many times. The V call is TRBV4-1, the J call TRBJ1-5, with D possibly being TRBD1 (5 bases). V was cut by 3 bases and J by 3 bases, with 12 bases left in between. Per the germline V gene, CDR1 is MGHRA and CDR2 is YSYEKL. The CDR3 sequence is 15 residues long. The CDR3 protein is CASSHQGAYNQPQHF. CDR3 coding DNA: TGCGCCAGCAGCCATCAGGGCGCCTACAATCAGCCCCAGCATTTT.

This clonotype has ten or more counts. The gene calls are TRBV20-1 and TRBJ1-5; 9 bases align to TRBD1. The length of the CDR3 is 13 residues. Germline lookup yields CDR1 DFQATT and CDR2 SNEGSKA (reference sequence). CDR3 in amino acids: CRAGTGINQPQHF. Written as DNA, the CDR3 is TGCAGGGCCGGGACAGGGATAAATCAGCCCCAGCATTTT.

At least ten counts were recorded for this clonotype. In nucleotides, the CDR3 is TGCAGCCTCGGTGGAGATACGCAGTATTTT. This sequence encodes CSLGGDTQYF. The genes are TRBV29-1 and TRBJ2-3; D ambiguous. This CDR3 is built from 10 residues. Germline CDR1 SQVTM, CDR2 ANQGSEA. Trimming took off 8 bases at V and 5 bases at J, with 8 bases between the two ends.

This clonotype was detected many times. J is TRBJ1-1 and V is TRBV12-3 or TRBV12-4, with unresolved D. The V gene lost 4 bases and the J gene lost 4 bases, with 13 bases spanning the gap. This CDR3 comprises 14 residues. The CDR3 loop is CASSSVARGTEAFF. The CDR3 coding sequence is TGTGCCAGCAGTTCGGTAGCGCGGGGCACTGAAGCTTTCTTT.

This clonotype was seen at least ten times. V gene TRBV12-3 or TRBV12-4 combines with J gene TRBJ2-2; a possible D gene is TRBD2 (5 bases). Trimming pared 6 bases from V and 7 bases from J, leaving 18 bases between. The CDR3 loop spans 15 amino acids. The CDR3 region has the DNA TGTGCCAGCAGACCCAGCACTAGGCTACACGGGGAGCTGTTTTTT. It specifies CASRPSTRLHGELFF.

Many counts were recorded for this clonotype. This chain joins TRBV12-3 or TRBV12-4 and TRBJ1-3, with 7 bases that match TRBD1. There are 14 residues in the CDR3. Trimming at V came to 6 bases and at J to 5 bases, leaving 7 bases not matched to a gene. This chain's CDR3 is CASRPTTGRNTIYF. The CDR3 nucleotides read TGTGCCAGCAGACCTACGACAGGGAGAAACACCATATATTTT.

This clonotype appeared many times. This chain joins TRBV5-1 and TRBJ2-7; D perhaps matches TRBD2 (6 bases). CDR1 is SGHRS, CDR2 YFSETQ, per germline. V lost 5 bases to trimming and J lost 5 bases, with 17 bases between them. CDR3 length: 14 residues. CDR3 nucleotide sequence: TGCGCCAGCAGTTTTCCAGGAGGGGAGAACGAGCAGTACTTC. Translating it yields CASSFPGGENEQYF.

In its sample, this clonotype was seen many times. This sequence joins TRBV5-1 and TRBJ1-6, with D possibly matching TRBD1 (5 bases). The germline V gene encodes CDR1 SGHRS and CDR2 YFSETQ. Trimming took off 8 bases at V and 7 bases at J, with 22 bases between the two ends. The CDR3 totals 16 residues. Here the CDR3 reads CASSRGVVDGNSPLHF. The CDR3 DNA sequence: TGCGCCAGTTCCCGAGGGGTGGTCGACGGGAATTCACCCCTCCACTTT.

This clonotype came up many times. The chain has TRBV9 and TRBJ2-7; D may be TRBD1 (6 bases). This CDR3 is 14 amino acids long. Germline lookup yields CDR1 SGDLS and CDR2 YYNGEE. V gave up 6 bases and J gave up 2 bases, with 15 bases separating them. The CDR3 region has the DNA TGTGCCAGCACCCGGACGGACAGTACCTACGAGCAGTACTTC. Translation: CASTRTDSTYEQYF.

This clonotype has at least ten counts. The gene calls are TRBV6-5 and TRBJ1-4; unclear D gene. V was cut by 2 bases and J by 4 bases, with 14 bases left in between. This CDR3 region has 16 residues. CDR1 is MNHEY, CDR2 SVGAGI, per germline. The CDR3 here is CASSYTWGGINEKLFF. Here the CDR3 DNA reads TGTGCCAGCAGTTACACATGGGGAGGGATTAATGAAAAACTGTTTTTT.

This clonotype was detected ten times or more. This chain links TRBV7-8 with TRBJ2-3; 12 bases are a match to TRBD2. The CDR3 has 14 residues. V shed 3 bases, J shed 8 bases, and the junction held 3 bases outside the gene matches. Germline CDR1 reads SGHVS; CDR2 reads FQNEAQ. The CDR3 coding sequence is TGTGCCAGCAGCTTCCTAGCGGGAGGGCCTACGCAGTATTTT. It yields the protein CASSFLAGGPTQYF.